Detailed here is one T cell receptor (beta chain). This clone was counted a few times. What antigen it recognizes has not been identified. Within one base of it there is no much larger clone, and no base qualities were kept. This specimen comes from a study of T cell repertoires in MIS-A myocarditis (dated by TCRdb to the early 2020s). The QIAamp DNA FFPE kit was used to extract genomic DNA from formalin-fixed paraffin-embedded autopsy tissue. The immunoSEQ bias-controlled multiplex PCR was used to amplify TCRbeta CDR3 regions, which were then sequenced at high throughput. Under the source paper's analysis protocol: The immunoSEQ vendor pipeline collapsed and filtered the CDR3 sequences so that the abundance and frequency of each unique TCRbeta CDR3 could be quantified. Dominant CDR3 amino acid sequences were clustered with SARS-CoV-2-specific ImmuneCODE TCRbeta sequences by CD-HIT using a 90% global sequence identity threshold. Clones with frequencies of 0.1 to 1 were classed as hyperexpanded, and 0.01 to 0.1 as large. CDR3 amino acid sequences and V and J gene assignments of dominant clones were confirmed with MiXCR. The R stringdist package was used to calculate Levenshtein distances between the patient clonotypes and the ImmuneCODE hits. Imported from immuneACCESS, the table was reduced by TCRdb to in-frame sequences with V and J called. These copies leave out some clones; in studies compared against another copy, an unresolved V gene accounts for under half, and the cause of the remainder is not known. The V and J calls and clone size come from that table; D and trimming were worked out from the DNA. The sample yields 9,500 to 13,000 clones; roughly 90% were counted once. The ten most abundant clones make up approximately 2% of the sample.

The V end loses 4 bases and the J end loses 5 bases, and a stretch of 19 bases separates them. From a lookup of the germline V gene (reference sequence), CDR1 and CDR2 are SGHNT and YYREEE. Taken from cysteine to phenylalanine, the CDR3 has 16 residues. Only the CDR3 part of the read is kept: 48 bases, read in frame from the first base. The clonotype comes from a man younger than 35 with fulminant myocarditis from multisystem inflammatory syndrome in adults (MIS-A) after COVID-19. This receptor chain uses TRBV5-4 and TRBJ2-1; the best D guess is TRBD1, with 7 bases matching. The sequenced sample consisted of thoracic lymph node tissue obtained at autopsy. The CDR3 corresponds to CASSPVGGGDNNEQFF. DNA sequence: TGTGCCAGCAGCCCCGTAGGAGGGGGCGATAACAATGAGCAGTTCTTC. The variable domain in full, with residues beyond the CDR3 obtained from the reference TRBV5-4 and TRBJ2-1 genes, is ETGVTQSPTHLIKTRGQQVTLRCSSQSGHNTVSWYQQALGQGPQFIFQYYREEENGRGNFPPRFSGLQFPNYSSELNVNALELDDSALYLCASSPVGGGDNNEQFFGPGTRLTVL.